These T cell receptor beta chains were read from a single sample in a study of beta chain features in type 1 diabetes. Data came from immunoSEQ multiplex PCR; TCRdb stores just in-frame clones and leaves some out. Of about 340,000 clones listed, around an eighth are singletons. What was sequenced was naive CD4+ T cells from blood. These receptors all come from a woman under 30 with type 1 diabetes. The CDR3 runs from the conserved cysteine through the conserved F or W. D genes are given only for firm matches. Clone size, where shown, is once, few, many, or a class for clones that have expanded.

>TRBJ2-7|-|11|TRBV7-9|-
TGTGCCAGTTCACAGGGTTTCGAGCAGTACTTC
CASSQGFEQYF
>TRBJ2-3|-|16|TRBV7-2|TRBD2
TGTGCCAGCAGCTTTTTAGCGGGAGGAAGCACAGATACGCAGTATTTT
CASSFLAGGSTDTQYF
>TRBJ2-5|few|15|TRBV2|TRBD2
TGTGCCAGCAGTGGGACTAGCGGGAGAGGAGAGACCCAGTACTTC
CASSGTSGRGETQYF
>TRBJ2-1|-|13|TRBV9|-
TGTGCCAGCAGCGCCACCAGGGGCAATGAGCAGTTCTTC
CASSATRGNEQFF
>TRBJ2-1|-|15|TRBV19|-
TGTGCCAGTAGTGCTCGGTACCGGGACATCAATGAGCAGTTCTTC
CASSARYRDINEQFF
>TRBJ2-7|-|16|TRBV28|TRBD2
TGTGCCAGCAGTATAGGTGCGGGAGGGACATGGTACGAGCAGTACTTC
CASSIGAGGTWYEQYF
>TRBJ2-4|few|15|TRBV19|TRBD2
TGTGCCAGCAGACTAGCGGCGGGGGGAAAAAACATTCAGTACTTC
CASRLAAGGKNIQYF
>TRBJ2-3|few|16|TRBV7-6|-
TGTGCCAGCAGCTTTGCCGGAGGGCCTAGTGCAAATACGCAGTATTTT
CASSFAGGPSANTQYF
>TRBJ1-1|-|14|TRBV4-3|TRBD1
TGCGCCAGCAGCCAAGACGGACAGGGGACTGAAGCTTTCTTT
CASSQDGQGTEAFF
>TRBJ2-1|few|20|TRBV14|TRBD2
TGTGCCAGCAGCCAAGGGGGAGGACTAGCGGGAGCGTCCTCCTACAATGAGCAGTTCTTC
CASSQGGGLAGASSYNEQFF
>TRBJ2-5|few|15|TRBV5-6|TRBD2
TGTGCCAGCAGCTTGGTGCTAGCGGGTCAAGAGACCCAGTACTTC
CASSLVLAGQETQYF
>TRBJ2-7|few|15|TRBV4-1|-
TGCGCCAGCAGCCAGTTCCCCCGTACCAGCTACGAGCAGTACTTC
CASSQFPRTSYEQYF
>TRBJ2-3|-|19|TRBV29-1|TRBD2
TGCAGCGTTGAGGGGGGACTAGCGGGAGTAACGTTATGGACAGATACGCAGTATTTT
CSVEGGLAGVTLWTDTQYF
>TRBJ1-3|-|16|TRBV11-2|-
TGTGCCAGCAGCTCGGCGGGGGGCTGGGCTGGAAACACCATATATTTT
CASSSAGGWAGNTIYF
>TRBJ1-5|few|14|TRBV30|-
TGTGCCTGGAGTAACAGGGTGGGGAATCAGCCCCAGCATTTT
CAWSNRVGNQPQHF
>TRBJ2-7|few|14|TRBV19|TRBD1
TGTGCCAGTAAAAGGGCCGACAGGGTGGGCGAGCAGTACTTC
CASKRADRVGEQYF
>TRBJ1-2|-|13|TRBV10-3|TRBD1
TGTGCCGTCCGGGACAGGGAATCCCATGGCTACACCTTC
CAVRDRESHGYTF
>TRBJ2-3|-|14|TRBV7-9|-
TGTGCCAGCAGCCCTCGGGGGAACACAGATACGCAGTATTTT
CASSPRGNTDTQYF
>TRBJ1-2|few|17|TRBV12-5|TRBD1
TGTGCTAGTGGTTCCTCAGGACAGGGAGGGCCTATTCGTGGCTACACCTTC
CASGSSGQGGPIRGYTF
>TRBJ1-5|few|12|TRBV28|-
TGTGCCAGCAACGGGAGCAATCAGCCCCAGCATTTT
CASNGSNQPQHF
>TRBJ2-3|few|15|TRBV7-9|-
TGTGCCAGCAGCTTAGCGCGCGGGAGCACAGATACGCAGTATTTT
CASSLARGSTDTQYF
>TRBJ2-1|few|15|TRBV10-1|TRBD2
TGCGCCAGCAGTGCTAGCGGGAGCGGAGACAATGAGCAGTTCTTC
CASSASGSGDNEQFF
>TRBJ1-2|few|14|TRBV18|-
TGTGCCAGCTCACCGGTGGACAGAGTCTATGGCTACACCTTC
CASSPVDRVYGYTF
>TRBJ2-1|-|12|TRBV5-1|-
TGCGCCAGCAGCCCCCCTTCTAATGAGCAGTTCTTC
CASSPPSNEQFF
>TRBJ2-5|-|13|TRBV12-5|-
TGTGCTAGTGGTCCCAGGGGAGGGGAGACCCAGTACTTC
CASGPRGGETQYF
>TRBJ2-5|-|13|TRBV7-9|-
TGTGCCAGCAGCTTACACGGCCAAGAGACCCAGTACTTC
CASSLHGQETQYF
>TRBJ2-2|few|14|TRBV29-1|-
TGCAGCGTTAATACGGGTGTTAACACCGGGGAGCTGTTTTTT
CSVNTGVNTGELFF
>TRBJ2-1|few|14|TRBV30|-
TGTGCCTGGGAAAAAGGGGGCTCCTACAATGAGCAGTTCTTC
CAWEKGGSYNEQFF
>TRBJ1-1|-|15|TRBV18|TRBD1
TGTGCCAGCTCACCAGGACAGGTCGGGAACACTGAAGCTTTCTTT
CASSPGQVGNTEAFF
>TRBJ1-2|-|14|TRBV15|TRBD1
TGTGCCACCAGCAGAGCGGGGACAGCATATGGCTACACCTTC
CATSRAGTAYGYTF
>TRBJ2-1|-|15|TRBV27|TRBD2
TGTGCCAGCAGTCTTAGGACTAGCGGAAACAATGAGCAGTTCTTC
CASSLRTSGNNEQFF
>TRBJ1-1|-|14|TRBV14|-
TGTGCCAGCAGCCAAATGGGGGGGAACACTGAAGCTTTCTTT
CASSQMGGNTEAFF
>TRBJ2-5|few|16|TRBV11-2|TRBD2
TGTGCCAGCAGCTTCGGTCTAGCGGGAGACGGAGAGACCCAGTACTTC
CASSFGLAGDGETQYF
>TRBJ2-7|many|12|TRBV29-1|TRBD2
TGCAGCGTTAGTAGCGGGAGGTACGAGCAGTACTTC
CSVSSGRYEQYF
>TRBJ1-4|-|12|TRBV28|TRBD1
TGTGCCAGCAGTTTACCACGGACAGGGCGGTTTTTT
CASSLPRTGRFF
>TRBJ2-1|-|14|TRBV15|TRBD2
TGTGCCACCACCCGGACTAGCGCGTACAATGAGCAGTTCTTC
CATTRTSAYNEQFF
>TRBJ2-1|few|15|TRBV6-6|-
TGTGCCAGCATCCACCGGGACTGGCAATACAATGAGCAGTTCTTC
CASIHRDWQYNEQFF
>TRBJ2-2|-|15|TRBV6-6|TRBD1
TGTGCCAGCAGTCCGCCGACAGGGAAAACCGGGGAGCTGTTTTTT
CASSPPTGKTGELFF
>TRBJ2-1|few|15|TRBV5-4|TRBD2
TGTGCCAGCAGCGCCACTAGCGGGAGCTACAATGAGCAGTTCTTC
CASSATSGSYNEQFF
>TRBJ1-1|few|15|TRBV28|TRBD1
TGTGCCAGCAGTCCCGCCGGGACAGGGGCCACTGAAGCTTTCTTT
CASSPAGTGATEAFF
>TRBJ2-5|-|16|TRBV10-3|TRBD2
TGTGCCATCAGTGAGGGGGGGACTAGCGGGAAGGAGACCCAGTACTTC
CAISEGGTSGKETQYF